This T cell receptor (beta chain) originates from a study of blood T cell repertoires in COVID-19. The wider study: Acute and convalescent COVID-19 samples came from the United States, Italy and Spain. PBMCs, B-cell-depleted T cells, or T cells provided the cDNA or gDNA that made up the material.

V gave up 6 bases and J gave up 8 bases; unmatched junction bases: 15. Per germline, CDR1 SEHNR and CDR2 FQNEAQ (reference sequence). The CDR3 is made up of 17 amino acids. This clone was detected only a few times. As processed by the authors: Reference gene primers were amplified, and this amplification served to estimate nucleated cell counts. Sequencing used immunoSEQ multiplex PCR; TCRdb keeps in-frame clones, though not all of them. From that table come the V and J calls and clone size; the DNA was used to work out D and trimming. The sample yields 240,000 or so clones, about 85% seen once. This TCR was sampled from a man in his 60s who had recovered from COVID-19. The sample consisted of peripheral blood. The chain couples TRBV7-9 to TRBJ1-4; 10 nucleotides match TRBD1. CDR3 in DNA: TGTGCCAGCAGTTACCGGGACAGGGGCCCTATTTCGGAAAAACTGTTTTTT. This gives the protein CASSYRDRGPISEKLFF.